A selection of T cell receptor beta chains follows, all from one sample in a study of cytomegalovirus exposure and HLA in healthy donors. The table came from immunoSEQ multiplex PCR; TCRdb's copy has only in-frame clones and leaves some out. The table shows around 92,000 clones, with approximately 72% occurring only once. Sequencing input: PBMCs. These receptors were obtained from a female donor in good health and CMV-seropositive. Each CDR3 is given with its conserved first and last residue. The order of the fields is CDR3 protein, CDR3 DNA, V gene, D gene, J gene, clone size. A D gene is named only where the DNA matches it firmly. Clone size is given for some rows only: seen once, a few or many times, or a class if the clone is expanded.

CASSPGSGNEQFF,TGCGCCAGCAGCCCGGGGAGTGGCAATGAGCAGTTCTTC,TRBV5-1,-,TRBJ2-1,-
CAWSFPGGADTQYF,TGTGCCTGGAGTTTCCCGGGGGGAGCAGATACGCAGTATTTT,TRBV30,TRBD2,TRBJ2-3,-
CSVRTATEAFF,TGCAGCGTACGGACAGCCACTGAAGCTTTCTTT,TRBV29-1,-,TRBJ1-1,few
CASSLLRENEQFF,TGTGCCAGCAGCTTACTGCGAGAGAATGAGCAGTTCTTC,TRBV7-2,-,TRBJ2-1,-
CASSHTYEQYF,TGTGCCAGCAGCCATACCTACGAGCAGTACTTC,TRBV14,-,TRBJ2-7,-
CASSKSGGLTGELFF,TGCGCCAGCAGCAAGAGCGGGGGGCTAACCGGGGAGCTGTTTTTT,TRBV10-2,TRBD2,TRBJ2-2,-
CASSLGHSSAVAYF,TGTGCCAGCAGCTTGGGACATTCCTCCGCTGTGGCGTATTTT,TRBV11-3,-,TRBJ2-3,-
CASSLGGAGANVLTF,TGTGCCAGCAGCCTAGGGGGAGCTGGGGCCAACGTCCTGACTTTC,TRBV7-2,-,TRBJ2-6,-
CASSVAGGEGNGYTF,TGTGCCAGCAGCGTAGCTGGCGGGGAAGGAAATGGCTACACCTTC,TRBV9,-,TRBJ1-2,-
CATSRDMRQGTEAFF,TGTGCCACCAGCAGAGATATGAGACAGGGCACTGAAGCTTTCTTT,TRBV15,TRBD1,TRBJ1-1,-
CATSWTGLNTGELFF,TGTGCCACCAGCTGGACAGGGTTAAACACCGGGGAGCTGTTTTTT,TRBV15,TRBD1,TRBJ2-2,once